A selection of T cell receptor beta chains follows, all from one sample in a study of blood T cells in healthy people across ages. MiXCR was run by TCRdb on the 5' RACE reads, yielding one entry per CDR3 protein. The top ten hold 7.9% of the sample, which has some 1.4 million distinct CDR3 sequences, 42% seen once. The sample consisted of blood. All receptors derive from a woman aged 18-29 years in good health. Each CDR3 is given with its conserved first and last residue. The D gene is left open where the match is weak. Clone size is shown for a subset of rows, as once, few, many or a class of expanded clone.

D	V	J	size	DNA	CDR3
NA	TRBV7-2	TRBJ2-3	few	TGTGCCAGCAGCTTAGGTGGCCCGATTGGACACACAGATACGCAGTATTTT	CASSLGGPIGHTDTQYF
TRBD2	TRBV6-2/TRBV6-3	TRBJ2-7	NA	TGTGCCAGCAGTTACGCGGGGGGTTTGTACAATGAGCAGTACTTC	CASSYAGGLYNEQYF
TRBD1	TRBV6-5	TRBJ1-1	NA	TGTGCCAGCAGTTACTCGACAGGGCAACGCACTGAAGCTTTCTTT	CASSYSTGQRTEAFF
TRBD2	TRBV5-1	TRBJ2-1	few	TGCGCCAGCAGCTTATTAGCGGGAAGTGGCAATGAGCAGTTCTTC	CASSLLAGSGNEQFF
TRBD2	TRBV27	TRBJ2-3	few	TGTGCCAGCAGTTTAACTAGCGGGGGGGCGTGGTCAGATACGCAGTATTTT	CASSLTSGGAWSDTQYF
NA	TRBV6-2/TRBV6-3	TRBJ2-7	NA	TGTGCCAGCAGTTACTCGATCGATGGCGCCACGACGTGGGAGCAGTACTTC	CASSYSIDGATTWEQYF
NA	TRBV29-1	TRBJ1-1	few	TGCAGCGTTGTGGGTTGGGGGGCGCAGGGGACTGAAGCTTTCTTT	CSVVGWGAQGTEAFF
NA	TRBV7-2	TRBJ1-3	NA	TGTGCCAGCAGCTTTGGACCGACCTCTGGAAACACCATATATTTT	CASSFGPTSGNTIYF
NA	TRBV3-1	TRBJ2-1	NA	TGTGCCAGCAGCCAAGGCCCTAGGGGGGGGTACAATGAGCAGTTCTTC	CASSQGPRGGYNEQFF
NA	TRBV7-2	TRBJ1-1	NA	TGTGCCAGCAGCTTAGACAGGGCTGAAGCTTTCTTT	CASSLDRAEAFF
NA	TRBV7-9	TRBJ1-5	NA	TGTGCCAGCAGCTTAGCAGGGGGAGTTAGCGGTCAGCCCCAGCATTTT	CASSLAGGVSGQPQHF
NA	TRBV20-1	TRBJ2-5	NA	TGCAGTGCTAAACGAGCCAATGAGCAGTACTTC	CSAKRANEQYF
TRBD1	TRBV6-6	TRBJ2-7	NA	TGTGCCAGCAGGCTTGGACAGGGAACCCACGAGCAGTACTTC	CASRLGQGTHEQYF
TRBD1	TRBV7-2	TRBJ2-1	NA	TGTGCCAGCAGCTGGACAGGGGGCGCCTACAATGAGCAGTTCTTC	CASSWTGGAYNEQFF
NA	TRBV18	TRBJ2-7	once	TGTGCCAGCTCCTCCAAACAACCCGACTACGAGCAGTACTTC	CASSSKQPDYEQYF
NA	TRBV2	TRBJ2-7	NA	TGTGCCAGCAGTGATCCCCGGGACCGTAGCTCCTACGAGCAGTACTTC	CASSDPRDRSSYEQYF
NA	TRBV6-1	TRBJ2-4	many	TGTGCCAGCAGTGCCGAGATCAAGCAGTACTTC	CASSAEIKQYF
NA	TRBV20-1	TRBJ2-3	few	TGCAGTGCTTCTAGCGCCCGGGGGGCCGGTACGCAGTATTTT	CSASSARGAGTQYF
NA	TRBV10-3	TRBJ2-6	few	TGTGCCATCAGTGAGGGGGTCACTGGGGCCAACGTCCTGACTTTC	CAISEGVTGANVLTF
NA	TRBV7-9	TRBJ1-5	NA	TGTGCCAGCAGCTCAGGAGTCCCCTATAGCAATCAGCCCCAGCATTTT	CASSSGVPYSNQPQHF
TRBD2	TRBV7-2	TRBJ2-1	NA	TGTGCCAGCAGCCCCTGGCGGCTAGCGGGTTATGAGCAGTTCTTC	CASSPWRLAGYEQFF
TRBD1	TRBV7-8	TRBJ1-2	NA	TGTGCCAGCAGCCCACGGACAGGCCCCATACCCACCTTC	CASSPRTGPIPTF